Listed below are T cell receptor beta chains from one sample, sequenced in a study of human T cells and chemical hapten exposure. TCRdb used MiXCR to reprocess the RACE reads, holding one entry per CDR3 protein. The sample yields fewer than 350,000 distinct CDR3 sequences, almost 8% seen once. This material consisted of whole blood, taken in connection with sensitization to the hapten diphenylcyclopropenone (DPC). These receptors were taken from a man aged 18 to 29 with alopecia areata. Some clones in this sample may be carry-over from other donors' samples. CDR3s include the opening cysteine and the closing phenylalanine or tryptophan. A D gene is named only where the DNA matches it firmly. Clone sizes are given selectively: once, few, many, or a class where the clone is expanded.

V gene: TRBV11-3
D gene: TRBD2
J gene: TRBJ2-2
clone size: NA
CDR3 DNA: TGTGCCAGCAGCCTCGGGACTAGCGCCACCGGGGAGCTGTTTTTT
CDR3 protein: CASSLGTSATGELFF

V gene: TRBV5-1
D gene: NA
J gene: TRBJ1-1
clone size: NA
CDR3 DNA: TGCGCCAGCAGCTTGCTACCACCGGGACTGAACACTGAAGCTTTCTTT
CDR3 protein: CASSLLPPGLNTEAFF

V gene: TRBV24-1
D gene: NA
J gene: TRBJ2-2
clone size: many
CDR3 DNA: TGTGCCACCAGTGATTTTCAGGGAACGAACACCGGGGAGCTGTTTTTT
CDR3 protein: CATSDFQGTNTGELFF

V gene: TRBV15
D gene: TRBD1
J gene: TRBJ1-1
clone size: few
CDR3 DNA: TGTGCCACCAGCAGATCCCCAGGGGGCGCAGACACTGAAGCTTTCTTT
CDR3 protein: CATSRSPGGADTEAFF

V gene: TRBV7-2
D gene: NA
J gene: TRBJ2-1
clone size: few
CDR3 DNA: TGTGCCAGCAGCATGACTGGGTCCTACAATGAGCAGTTCTTC
CDR3 protein: CASSMTGSYNEQFF

V gene: TRBV3-1
D gene: NA
J gene: TRBJ2-6
clone size: many
CDR3 DNA: TGTGCCAGCAGCCAAGGCTCTGGGGCCAACGTCCTGACTTTC
CDR3 protein: CASSQGSGANVLTF

V gene: TRBV27
D gene: NA
J gene: TRBJ2-3
clone size: few
CDR3 DNA: TGTGCCAGCAGTTCTCGACCCAGACTCCCTACAGATACGCAGTATTTT
CDR3 protein: CASSSRPRLPTDTQYF

V gene: TRBV13
D gene: NA
J gene: TRBJ2-5
clone size: few
CDR3 DNA: TGTGCCAGCAGCTTAGGCCTTTGGGGATTGGAGGAGACCCAGTACTTC
CDR3 protein: CASSLGLWGLEETQYF

V gene: TRBV9
D gene: TRBD1
J gene: TRBJ2-1
clone size: few
CDR3 DNA: TGTGCCAGCAGCGCGGCCGGGACAGGGTACAATGAGCAGTTCTTC
CDR3 protein: CASSAAGTGYNEQFF

V gene: TRBV7-2
D gene: TRBD1
J gene: TRBJ2-2
clone size: many
CDR3 DNA: TGTGCCAGCAGCCTCCGGACAGGGCGCGGCACCGGGGAGCTGTTTTTT
CDR3 protein: CASSLRTGRGTGELFF